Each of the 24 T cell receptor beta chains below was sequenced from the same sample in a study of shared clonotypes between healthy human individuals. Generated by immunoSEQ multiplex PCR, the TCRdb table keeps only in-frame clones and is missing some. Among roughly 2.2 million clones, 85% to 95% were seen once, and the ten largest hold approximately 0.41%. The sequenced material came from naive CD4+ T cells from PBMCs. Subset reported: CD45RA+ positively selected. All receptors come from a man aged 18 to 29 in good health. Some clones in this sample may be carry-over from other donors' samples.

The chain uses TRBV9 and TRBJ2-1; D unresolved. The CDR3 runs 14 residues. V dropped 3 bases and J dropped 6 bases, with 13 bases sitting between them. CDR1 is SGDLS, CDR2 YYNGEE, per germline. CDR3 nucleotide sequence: TGTGCCAGCAGCGGACGGGCCGCACCCAATGAGCAGTTCTTC. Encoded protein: CASSGRAAPNEQFF.

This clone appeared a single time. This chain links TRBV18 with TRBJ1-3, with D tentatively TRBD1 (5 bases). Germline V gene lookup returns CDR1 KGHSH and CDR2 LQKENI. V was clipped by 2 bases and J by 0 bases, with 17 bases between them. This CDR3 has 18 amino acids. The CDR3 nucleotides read TGTGCCAGCTCACCAGACAGAGCCCGACTCTTCTCTGGAAACACCATATATTTT. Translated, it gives CASSPDRARLFSGNTIYF.

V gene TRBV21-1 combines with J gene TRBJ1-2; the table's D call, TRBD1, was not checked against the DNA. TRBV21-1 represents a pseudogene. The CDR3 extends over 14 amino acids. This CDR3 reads CASSPPGQERRATF. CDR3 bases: TGTGCCAGCAGCCCACCGGGACAGGAGAGGAGAGCCACCTTC.

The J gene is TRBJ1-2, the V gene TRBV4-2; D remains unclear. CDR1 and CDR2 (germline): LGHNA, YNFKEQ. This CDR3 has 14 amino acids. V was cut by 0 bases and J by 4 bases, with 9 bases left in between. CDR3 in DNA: TGTGCCAGCAGCCAAGACAGGCAGAGCTATGGCTACACCTTC. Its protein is CASSQDRQSYGYTF.

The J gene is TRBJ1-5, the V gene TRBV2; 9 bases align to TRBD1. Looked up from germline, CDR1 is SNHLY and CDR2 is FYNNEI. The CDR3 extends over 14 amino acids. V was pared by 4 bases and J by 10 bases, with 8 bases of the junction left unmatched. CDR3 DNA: TGTGCCAGCAGTGCCGGGACAGGGTATGGACCCCAGCATTTT. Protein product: CASSAGTGYGPQHF.

CDR3: CSVRQGADEKLFF. The CDR3 nucleotides read TGCAGCGTGCGACAGGGGGCGGATGAAAAACTGTTTTTT. The chain joins TRBV29-1 to TRBJ1-4; 10 positions agree with TRBD1. This CDR3 has 13 residues. The V and J ends lost 6 bases and 6 bases, in that order; junction bases with no gene match: 4. Germline values: CDR1 SQVTM, CDR2 ANQGSEA. Together with reference TRBV29-1 and TRBJ1-4, the CDR3 gives the full variable domain: SAVISQKPSRDICQRGTSLTIQCQVDSQVTMMFWYRQQPGQSLTLIATANQGSEATYESGFVIDKFPISRPNLTFSTLTVSNMSPEDSSIYLCSVRQGADEKLFFGSGTQLSVL.

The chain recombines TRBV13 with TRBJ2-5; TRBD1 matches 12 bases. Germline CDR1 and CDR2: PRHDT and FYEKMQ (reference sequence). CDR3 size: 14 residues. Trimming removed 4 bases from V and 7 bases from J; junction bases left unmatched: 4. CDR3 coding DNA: TGTGCCAGCAGCTCGGGACAGGGGGCGCCGACCCAGTACTTC. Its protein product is CASSSGQGAPTQYF.

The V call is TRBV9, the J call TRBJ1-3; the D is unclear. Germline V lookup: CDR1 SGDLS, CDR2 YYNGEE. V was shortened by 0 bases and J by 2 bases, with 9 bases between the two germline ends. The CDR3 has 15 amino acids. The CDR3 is CASSVAQSPGNTIYF. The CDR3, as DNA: TGTGCCAGCAGCGTAGCACAATCCCCTGGAAACACCATATATTTT.

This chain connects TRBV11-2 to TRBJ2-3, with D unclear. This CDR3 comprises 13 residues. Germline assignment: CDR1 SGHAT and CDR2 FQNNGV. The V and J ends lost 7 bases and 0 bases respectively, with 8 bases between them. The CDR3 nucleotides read TGTGCCAGCACCGCGTCAAGCACAGATACGCAGTATTTT. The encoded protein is CASTASSTDTQYF.

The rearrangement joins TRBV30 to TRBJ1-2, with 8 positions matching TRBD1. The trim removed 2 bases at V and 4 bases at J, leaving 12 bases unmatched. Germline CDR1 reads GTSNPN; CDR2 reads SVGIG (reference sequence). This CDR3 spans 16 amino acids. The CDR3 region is CAWSSFGQGAGYGYTF. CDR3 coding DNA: TGTGCCTGGAGTTCATTTGGCCAGGGGGCTGGCTATGGCTACACCTTC.

The CDR3 spells CASSKTGIYEQYF. The CDR3 coding sequence is TGTGCCAGCAGTAAGACAGGGATCTACGAGCAGTACTTC. This chain joins TRBV2 and TRBJ2-5; TRBD1 matches 7 bases. TRBJ2-7 matches the DNA end more closely, so the J call is doubtful. Germline V CDR1 and CDR2: SNHLY, FYNNEI. The CDR3 totals 13 residues.

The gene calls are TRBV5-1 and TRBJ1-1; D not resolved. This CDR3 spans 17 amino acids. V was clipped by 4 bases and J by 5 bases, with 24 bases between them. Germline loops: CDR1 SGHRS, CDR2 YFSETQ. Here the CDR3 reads CASSVTVIGPGKTEAFF. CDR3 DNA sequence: TGCGCCAGCAGCGTGACGGTAATTGGTCCCGGTAAAACTGAAGCTTTCTTT.

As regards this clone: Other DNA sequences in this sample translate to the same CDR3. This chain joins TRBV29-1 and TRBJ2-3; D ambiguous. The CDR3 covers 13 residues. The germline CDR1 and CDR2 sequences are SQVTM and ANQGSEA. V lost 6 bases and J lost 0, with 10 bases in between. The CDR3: CSVLAPSTDTQYF. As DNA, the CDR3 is TGCAGCGTCCTCGCCCCCAGCACAGATACGCAGTATTTT.

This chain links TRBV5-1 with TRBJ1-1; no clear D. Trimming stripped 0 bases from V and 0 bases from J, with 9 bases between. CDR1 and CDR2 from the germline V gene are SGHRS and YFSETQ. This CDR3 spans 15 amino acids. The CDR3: CASSLVSDMNTEAFF. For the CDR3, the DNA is TGCGCCAGCAGCTTGGTATCAGACATGAACACTGAAGCTTTCTTT. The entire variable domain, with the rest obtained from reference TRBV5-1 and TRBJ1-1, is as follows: KAGVTQTPRYLIKTRGQQVTLSCSPISGHRSVSWYQQTPGQGLQFLFEYFSETQRNKGNFPGRFSGRQFSNSRSEMNVSTLELGDSALYLCASSLVSDMNTEAFFGQGTRLTVV.

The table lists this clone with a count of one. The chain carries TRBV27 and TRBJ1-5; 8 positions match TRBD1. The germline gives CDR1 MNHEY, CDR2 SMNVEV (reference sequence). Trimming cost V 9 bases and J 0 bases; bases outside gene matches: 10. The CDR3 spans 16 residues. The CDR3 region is CASRYRGGYSNQPQHF. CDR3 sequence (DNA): TGTGCCAGTCGATACAGGGGGGGCTATAGCAATCAGCCCCAGCATTTT.

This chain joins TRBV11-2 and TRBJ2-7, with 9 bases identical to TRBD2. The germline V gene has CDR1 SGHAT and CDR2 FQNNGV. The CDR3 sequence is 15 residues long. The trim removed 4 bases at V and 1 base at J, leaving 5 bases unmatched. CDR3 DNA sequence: TGTGCCAGCAGCTCATTAGCGGGAGTATCCTACGAGCAGTACTTC. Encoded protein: CASSSLAGVSYEQYF. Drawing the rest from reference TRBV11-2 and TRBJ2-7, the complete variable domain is EAGVAQSPRYKIIEKRQSVAFWCNPISGHATLYWYQQILGQGPKLLIQFQNNGVVDDSQLPKDRFSAERLKGVDSTLKIQPAKLEDSAVYLCASSSLAGVSYEQYFGPGTRLTVT.

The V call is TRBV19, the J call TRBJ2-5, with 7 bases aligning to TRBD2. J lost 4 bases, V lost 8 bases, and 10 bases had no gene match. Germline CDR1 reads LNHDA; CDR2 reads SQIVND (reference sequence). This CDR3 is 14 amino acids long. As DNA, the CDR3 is TGTGCCAGTTCTAGCGGAAGGGATTTAGAGACCCAGTACTTC. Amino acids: CASSSGRDLETQYF. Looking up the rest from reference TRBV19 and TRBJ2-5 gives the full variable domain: DGGITQSPKYLFRKEGQNVTLSCEQNLNHDAMYWYRQDPGQGLRLIYYSQIVNDFQKGDIAEGYSVSREKKESFPLTVTSAQKNPTAFYLCASSSGRDLETQYFGPGTRLLVL.

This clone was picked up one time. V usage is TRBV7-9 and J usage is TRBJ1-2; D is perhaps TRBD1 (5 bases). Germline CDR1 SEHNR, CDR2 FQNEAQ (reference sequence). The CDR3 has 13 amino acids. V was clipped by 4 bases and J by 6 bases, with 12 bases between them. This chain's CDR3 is CASSSAGFHGYTF. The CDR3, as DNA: TGTGCCAGCAGCTCAGCAGGGTTTCATGGCTACACCTTC.

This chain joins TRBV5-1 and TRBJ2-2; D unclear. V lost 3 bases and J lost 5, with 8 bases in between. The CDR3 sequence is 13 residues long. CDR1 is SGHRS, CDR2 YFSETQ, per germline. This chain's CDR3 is CASSSKKTGELFF. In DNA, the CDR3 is TGCGCCAGCAGCTCCAAAAAAACCGGGGAGCTGTTTTTT.

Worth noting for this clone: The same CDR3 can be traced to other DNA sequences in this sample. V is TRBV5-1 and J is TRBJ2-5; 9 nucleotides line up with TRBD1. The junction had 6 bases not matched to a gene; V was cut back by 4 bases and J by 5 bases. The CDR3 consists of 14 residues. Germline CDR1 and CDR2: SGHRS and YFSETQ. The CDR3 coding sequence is TGCGCCAGCAGCCTAACAGGGGGCGGGGAGACCCAGTACTTC. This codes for CASSLTGGGETQYF.

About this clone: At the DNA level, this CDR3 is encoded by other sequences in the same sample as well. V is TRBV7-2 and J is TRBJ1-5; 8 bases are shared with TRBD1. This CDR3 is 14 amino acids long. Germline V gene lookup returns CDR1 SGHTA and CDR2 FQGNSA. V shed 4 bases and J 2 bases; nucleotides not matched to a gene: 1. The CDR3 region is CASSSDRGNQPQHF. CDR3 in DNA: TGTGCCAGCAGCTCGGACAGGGGCAATCAGCCCCAGCATTTT.

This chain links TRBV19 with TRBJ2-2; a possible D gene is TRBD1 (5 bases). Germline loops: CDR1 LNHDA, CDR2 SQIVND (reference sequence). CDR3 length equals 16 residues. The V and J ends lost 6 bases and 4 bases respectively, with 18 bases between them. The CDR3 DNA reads TGTGCCAGTAGCATCAGGACACCGCCGGGCACCGGGGAGCTGTTTTTT. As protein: CASSIRTPPGTGELFF.

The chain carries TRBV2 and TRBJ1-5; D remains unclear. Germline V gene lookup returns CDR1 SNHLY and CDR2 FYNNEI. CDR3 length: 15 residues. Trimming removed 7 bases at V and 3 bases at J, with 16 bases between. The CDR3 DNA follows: TGTGCCAGCACATCGGCATTTGGAAACAATCAGCCCCAGCATTTT. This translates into CASTSAFGNNQPQHF.

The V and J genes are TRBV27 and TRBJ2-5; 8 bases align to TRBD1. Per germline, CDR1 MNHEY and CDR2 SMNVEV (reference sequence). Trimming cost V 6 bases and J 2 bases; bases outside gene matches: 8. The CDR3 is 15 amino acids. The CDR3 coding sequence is TGTGCCAGCAGACAAACCGGACAGGGTCAAGAGACCCAGTACTTC. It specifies CASRQTGQGQETQYF.